This TCR beta chain was identified during a study of blood T cell repertoires in COVID-19. On the study more broadly: Italy, Spain and the United States were the sources of the convalescent and acute COVID-19 samples. Sources were T cells, B-cell-depleted T cells, or PBMCs; the material itself was cDNA or gDNA.

TCRdb's copy holds only in-frame clones and misses some; the assay was immunoSEQ multiplex PCR. The sample includes 200,000 to 250,000 clones, 82% seen only once; the top ten take about 3.6%. The CDR3 consists of 15 residues. The sample comprised peripheral blood. The sequence derives from a woman of 80 years or more with acute or convalescent COVID-19. The V gene is TRBV21-1, the J gene TRBJ1-3; no DNA check was done on the table's D call, TRBD1. TRBV21-1 is reported as a pseudogene. The CDR3: CASSPAGGSGNTIYF. The CDR3 region has the DNA TGTGCCAGCAGCCCCGCAGGGGGCTCTGGAAACACCATATATTTT.